The T cell receptor (beta chain) described here comes from a study of blood T cell repertoires in COVID-19. Study-wide background: Acute-phase and convalescent COVID-19 samples originated in the United States, Italy and Spain. PBMCs, B-cell-depleted T cells, or T cells provided the cDNA or gDNA that made up the material.

As originally analysed: Amplification of reference gene primers was used by the study to estimate nucleated cell counts. TCRdb keeps only in-frame clones here, not all; method: immunoSEQ multiplex PCR. From that table come the V and J calls and clone size; the DNA was used to work out D and trimming. The sample has some 98,000 clones, about 80% seen once. After removal of 6 bases from V and 14 bases from J, the junction contained 12 bases not matched to a gene. The germline gives CDR1 MNHEY, CDR2 SVGEGT. The CDR3 runs to 13 residues. This chain links TRBV6-2 or TRBV6-3 with TRBJ2-5, with 10 bases aligning to TRBD2. The receptor was isolated from an older man with active or convalescent COVID-19. Sequencing used peripheral blood. CDR3 in amino acids: CASSLQTSGFHYF. In DNA, the CDR3 is TGTGCCAGCAGCCTACAGACTAGCGGGTTTCATTACTTC.